These 14 T cell receptor beta chains share one sample of origin, sequenced in a study of blood T cell repertoires in COVID-19. Data came from immunoSEQ multiplex PCR; TCRdb stores just in-frame clones and leaves some out. The table shows about 180,000 clones, with 86% occurring only once. The source material was PBMCs or T cells enriched from blood (not recorded which). These receptors were collected from a woman younger than 45 who had recovered from COVID-19.

The chain employs TRBV7-2 and TRBJ2-7, with D possibly being TRBD1 (6 bases). The CDR3 totals 16 residues. Trimming cost V 1 base and J 5 bases, with 18 bases left between them. Germline lookup yields CDR1 SGHTA and CDR2 FQGNSA. The CDR3 loop reads CASSLGTHRVADEQYF. DNA for the CDR3: TGTGCCAGCAGCTTAGGTACCCACAGGGTGGCGGACGAGCAGTACTTC. Drawing the rest from reference TRBV7-2 and TRBJ2-7, the complete variable domain is GAGVSQSPSNKVTEKGKDVELRCDPISGHTALYWYRQSLGQGLEFLIYFQGNSAPDKSGLPSDRFSAERTGGSVSTLTIQRTQQEDSAVYLCASSLGTHRVADEQYFGPGTRLTVT.

The J gene is TRBJ2-5, the V gene TRBV7-2, with D uncertain. CDR3 length: 12 amino acids. V shed 4 bases and J shed 4 bases, with 7 bases lying between them. CDR1 and CDR2 (germline): SGHTA, FQGNSA. The CDR3 coding sequence is TGTGCCAGCAGCTCGGGTGTAGAGACCCAGTACTTC. As protein: CASSSGVETQYF.

The rearrangement uses TRBV7-7 and TRBJ2-7; 10 positions match TRBD2. The junction had 12 bases not matched to a gene; V was cut back by 5 bases and J by 5 bases. The CDR3 loop spans 16 amino acids. Germline values: CDR1 SSHAT, CDR2 FNYEAQ (reference sequence). As DNA, the CDR3 is TGTGCCAGCAGCCCTATTGAGCTAGCGGGAGTTAACGAGCAGTACTTC. It is translated as CASSPIELAGVNEQYF.

The V call is TRBV2, the J call TRBJ1-1, with 8 bases lining up with TRBD1. V shed 6 bases, J shed 3 bases, and the junction held 15 bases outside the gene matches. This CDR3 contains 17 residues. Germline V gives CDR1 SNHLY, CDR2 FYNNEI. Here the CDR3 DNA reads TGTGCCAGCAGCCTTCAGACAGGGGCAGGGAGCTACACTGAAGCTTTCTTT. It specifies CASSLQTGAGSYTEAFF.

The rearrangement links TRBV7-2 to TRBJ2-7; 7 bases are shared with TRBD1. The CDR3 extends over 14 amino acids. The trim removed 5 bases at V and 0 bases at J, leaving 4 bases unmatched. Germline CDR1 reads SGHTA; CDR2 reads FQGNSA. This chain's CDR3 is CASSQGQSSYEQYF. Here the CDR3 DNA reads TGTGCCAGCAGCCAGGGACAGAGCTCCTACGAGCAGTACTTC.

This sequence joins TRBV10-3 and TRBJ2-7; D not resolved. V shed 0 bases and J shed 2 bases, with 8 bases lying between them. Germline V lookup: CDR1 ENHRY, CDR2 SYGVKD. This CDR3 has 14 amino acids. In DNA form, the CDR3 reads TGTGCCATCAGTGAGTCGGTCAGAACCTACGAGCAGTACTTC. Amino acids: CAISESVRTYEQYF.

This chain links TRBV6-4 with TRBJ1-6, with 7 positions matching TRBD1. Germline V gene sequence: CDR1 MRHNA, CDR2 SNTAGT. V was clipped by 3 bases and J by 6 bases; unmatched bases: 2. The CDR3 runs to 14 residues. The CDR3 loop is CASSERDSNSPLHF. The CDR3 DNA reads TGTGCCAGCAGTGAACGGGACAGTAATTCACCCCTCCACTTT.

The chain links TRBV7-8 to TRBJ1-1, with a weak D call TRBD1 (6 bases). CDR1 is SGHVS, CDR2 FQNEAQ, per germline. CDR3 size: 13 residues. Trimming took 2 bases from V and 4 from J, leaving 8 bases between them. In DNA form, the CDR3 reads TGTGCCAGCAGCTTACCAGGGGCCACTGAAGCTTTCTTT. This encodes CASSLPGATEAFF.

Here the CDR3 reads CASSQVKTGGIHGYTF. The CDR3 DNA is TGTGCCAGCAGCCAAGTTAAAACAGGGGGCATCCATGGCTACACCTTC. The chain joins TRBV3-1 (or the pseudogene TRBV3-2) to TRBJ1-2; 9 nucleotides match TRBD1. CDR1 and CDR2 (germline): LGHDT, YNNKEL (reference sequence). This CDR3 has 16 residues. J was trimmed by 6 bases and V by 1 base; bases with no gene match: 9.

This rearrangement joins TRBV27 to TRBJ2-1; 8 positions match TRBD2. CDR3 size: 20 residues. V was pared by 0 bases and J by 0 bases, with 13 bases of the junction left unmatched. Germline V CDR1 and CDR2: MNHEY, SMNVEV (reference sequence). This chain's CDR3 is CASSLSIPSGRFGSYNEQFF. The CDR3 DNA is TGTGCCAGCAGTTTATCGATACCCAGCGGGAGATTCGGCTCCTACAATGAGCAGTTCTTC.

The chain combines TRBV12-3 or TRBV12-4 with TRBJ1-1; D perhaps matches TRBD1 (5 bases). Trimming pared 6 bases from V and 2 bases from J, leaving 7 bases between. This CDR3 is built from 12 residues. The CDR3 DNA sequence: TGTGCCAGCAGCGGGGGAAACACTGAAGCTTTCTTT. It codes for CASSGGNTEAFF.

The chain couples TRBV30 to TRBJ2-1, with TRBD1 identical over 7 bases. The CDR3 contains 13 residues. V trimming: 8 bases; J trimming: 0 bases; junction bases outside the gene matches: 4. CDR1 and CDR2 (germline): GTSNPN, SVGIG (reference sequence). The DNA for the CDR3 is TGTGCCCTGGACAGGAACTCCTACAATGAGCAGTTCTTC. Translated: CALDRNSYNEQFF.

V usage is TRBV28 and J usage is TRBJ2-2; the D gene is possibly TRBD1 (6 bases). The CDR3 extends over 14 amino acids. V gave up 5 bases and J gave up 3 bases, with 10 bases separating them. CDR1 MDHEN and CDR2 SYDVKM come from the germline V gene. The CDR3 loop reads CASSAHRDTGELFF. The CDR3 nucleotides read TGTGCCAGCAGTGCACACAGGGACACCGGGGAGCTGTTTTTT.

This clone has only one observation. V gene TRBV7-8 combines with J gene TRBJ2-7; 11 bases are shared with TRBD2. V shed 7 bases and J 4 bases; nucleotides not matched to a gene: 21. CDR3 size: 19 residues. Germline CDR1 SGHVS, CDR2 FQNEAQ. The CDR3 protein is CASTLTGTGRLAGLYEQYF. The CDR3 nucleotides read TGTGCCAGCACCCTGACGGGGACAGGCCGACTAGCGGGATTATACGAGCAGTACTTC.